The rows below give T cell receptor beta chains drawn from one sample of a study of T cells in Graves' hyperthyroidism and ophthalmopathy. One entry per CDR3 protein, called by TCRdb with MiXCR from the multiplex PCR reads. Of around 250,000 distinct CDR3 sequences listed, about 14% were seen once; the top ten hold more than 10%. The sample taken for sequencing was blood. These receptors were taken from a woman in her forties with Graves' hyperthyroidism that later progressed to Graves' ophthalmopathy. CDR3s include the opening cysteine and the closing phenylalanine or tryptophan. Fields, in order: J gene, V gene, CDR3 length, CDR3 protein.

J gene: TRBJ2-7
V gene: TRBV29-1
CDR3 length: 15
CDR3 protein: CSVISQGARNYEQYF

J gene: TRBJ2-7
V gene: TRBV10-2
CDR3 length: 12
CDR3 protein: CASGKDRYEQYF

J gene: TRBJ1-5
V gene: TRBV20-1
CDR3 length: 13
CDR3 protein: CSASAGVNQPQHF

J gene: TRBJ1-1
V gene: TRBV28
CDR3 length: 15
CDR3 protein: CASSLAGDVNTEAFF

J gene: TRBJ1-6
V gene: TRBV9
CDR3 length: 14
CDR3 protein: CASSVEQGRSPLHF

J gene: TRBJ2-1
V gene: TRBV7-8
CDR3 length: 13
CDR3 protein: CASSLVTYNEQFF

J gene: TRBJ1-6
V gene: TRBV28
CDR3 length: 15
CDR3 protein: CASSPQRGWASPLHF

J gene: TRBJ2-1
V gene: TRBV12-3/TRBV12-4
CDR3 length: 16
CDR3 protein: CASIPLGGRAGNEQFF

J gene: TRBJ2-3
V gene: TRBV9
CDR3 length: 17
CDR3 protein: CASSVASRGLITDTQYF

J gene: TRBJ1-6
V gene: TRBV12-3/TRBV12-4
CDR3 length: 13
CDR3 protein: CASSTGWYSPLHF

J gene: TRBJ2-6
V gene: TRBV2
CDR3 length: 13
CDR3 protein: CASRGSGANVLTF

J gene: TRBJ2-7
V gene: TRBV3-1
CDR3 length: 14
CDR3 protein: CASSQSGEYYEQYF

J gene: TRBJ1-6
V gene: TRBV3-1
CDR3 length: 17
CDR3 protein: CASSQDIFRDRGSPLHF

J gene: TRBJ2-1
V gene: TRBV24-1
CDR3 length: 16
CDR3 protein: CATSDLAEGSYNEQFF

J gene: TRBJ2-3
V gene: TRBV2
CDR3 length: 16
CDR3 protein: CASSDVAGPLRDTQYF

J gene: TRBJ2-7
V gene: TRBV25-1
CDR3 length: 14
CDR3 protein: CASSELHSSYEQYF

J gene: TRBJ2-3
V gene: TRBV28
CDR3 length: 15
CDR3 protein: CASSKAGLYTDTQYF

J gene: TRBJ2-1
V gene: TRBV24-1
CDR3 length: 17
CDR3 protein: CATSDQLAGGPRSEQFF

J gene: TRBJ1-2
V gene: TRBV3-1
CDR3 length: 14
CDR3 protein: CASSQWLGYYGYTF

J gene: TRBJ2-3
V gene: TRBV5-1
CDR3 length: 13
CDR3 protein: CASSLFPPDTQYF

J gene: TRBJ2-6
V gene: TRBV4-1
CDR3 length: 17
CDR3 protein: CASSPDRWSSGANVLTF

J gene: TRBJ1-1
V gene: TRBV19
CDR3 length: 18
CDR3 protein: CASSIKRAGEGLGAEAFF

J gene: TRBJ2-2
V gene: TRBV30
CDR3 length: 13
CDR3 protein: CAWAVGNTGELFF

J gene: TRBJ1-4
V gene: TRBV19
CDR3 length: 17
CDR3 protein: CASSISSGGDINEKLFF

J gene: TRBJ2-7
V gene: TRBV20-1
CDR3 length: 16
CDR3 protein: CSARDREGAFSHEQYF

J gene: TRBJ2-5
V gene: TRBV2
CDR3 length: 14
CDR3 protein: CASSDGSARETQYF